The 14 T cell receptor beta chains in this list originate from one sample, sequenced in a study of blood T cell repertoires in COVID-19. The data were produced by immunoSEQ multiplex PCR, yet TCRdb's version contains in-frame clones alone and is incomplete. The sample records 200,000 to 250,000 clones, more than 80% being singletons. Input material: PBMCs or T cells enriched from blood (not recorded which). The receptors stem from a middle-aged man who had recovered from COVID-19.

Only a few counts were recorded for this clone. The chain is built from TRBV7-3 and TRBJ1-6; D ambiguous. Trimming shortened V by 4 bases and J by 10 bases, and 11 bases separated the two germline ends. Germline loops: CDR1 SGHTA, CDR2 FQGTGA. The CDR3 length is 13 residues. CDR3 nucleotide sequence: TGTGCCAGCAGCTCTAGTCTGCGATCACCCCTCCACTTT. Translation: CASSSSLRSPLHF.

The V gene is TRBV5-1, the J gene TRBJ2-1; 7 bases align to TRBD2. Germline-derived CDR1 and CDR2 are SGHRS and YFSETQ. CDR3 length: 15 amino acids. After removal of 6 bases from V and 0 bases from J, the junction contained 6 bases not matched to a gene. CDR3 residues: CASTGTTRSYNEQFF. In DNA form, the CDR3 reads TGCGCCAGCACGGGGACTACACGCTCCTACAATGAGCAGTTCTTC. The variable domain in full, with the rest retrieved from reference TRBV5-1 and TRBJ2-1, is KAGVTQTPRYLIKTRGQQVTLSCSPISGHRSVSWYQQTPGQGLQFLFEYFSETQRNKGNFPGRFSGRQFSNSRSEMNVSTLELGDSALYLCASTGTTRSYNEQFFGPGTRLTVL.

The genes are TRBV7-9 and TRBJ2-7, with D possibly TRBD1 on 6 matching bases. V was clipped by 3 bases and J by 4 bases, with 16 bases between them. The CDR3 totals 15 residues. CDR1 is SEHNR, CDR2 FQNEAQ, per germline (reference sequence). The CDR3 loop reads CASSFATGVPYEQYF. CDR3 sequence (DNA): TGTGCCAGCAGCTTCGCGACAGGAGTTCCATACGAGCAGTACTTC. The full variable domain, in which reference TRBV7-9 and TRBJ2-7 provide the parts outside the CDR3, is DTGVSQNPRHKITKRGQNVTFRCDPISEHNRLYWYRQTLGQGPEFLTYFQNEAQLEKSRLLSDRFSAERPKGSFSTLEIQRTEQGDSAMYLCASSFATGVPYEQYFGPGTRLTVT.

The genes are TRBV10-1 and TRBJ1-5; D uncertain. The V gene lost 0 bases and the J gene lost 10 bases, with 19 bases spanning the gap. There are 16 residues in the CDR3. The germline V gene has CDR1 WNHNN and CDR2 SYGVQD (reference sequence). The CDR3 bases are TGCGCCAGCAGTGAGTCCTATCCTTCGACAATCAGCCCCCAGCATTTT. Protein: CASSESYPSTISPQHF.

At least ten counts were recorded for this clone. The gene calls are TRBV4-1 and TRBJ1-1; the D gene is possibly TRBD1 (5 bases). The CDR3 is made up of 14 amino acids. Germline values: CDR1 MGHRA, CDR2 YSYEKL. The V gene lost 5 bases and the J gene lost 5 bases, with 15 bases spanning the gap. The CDR3: CASSGPLRGTEAFF. As DNA, the CDR3 is TGCGCCAGCAGCGGTCCCTTAAGGGGTACTGAAGCTTTCTTT.

The rearrangement uses TRBV27 and TRBJ1-4, with 8 positions matching TRBD1. Germline-derived CDR1 and CDR2 are MNHEY and SMNVEV (reference sequence). J was trimmed by 8 bases and V by 2 bases; bases with no gene match: 4. The CDR3 consists of 14 residues. DNA of the CDR3: TGTGCCAGCAGTTTAACAGGGGGAGGAGAAAAACTGTTTTTT. Its translation: CASSLTGGGEKLFF. Drawing the rest from reference TRBV27 and TRBJ1-4, the complete variable domain is EAQVTQNPRYLITVTGKKLTVTCSQNMNHEYMSWYRQDPGLGLRQIYYSMNVEVTDKGDVPEGYKVSRKEKRNFPLILESPSPNQTSLYFCASSLTGGGEKLFFGSGTQLSVL.

The rearrangement uses TRBV4-1 and TRBJ1-6; D call uncertain. The CDR3 is made up of 17 amino acids. Germline assignment: CDR1 MGHRA and CDR2 YSYEKL. V shed 1 base and J shed 6 bases, with 16 bases lying between them. DNA for the CDR3: TGCGCCAGCAGCCAAGCGGTTCAATGGGCTGGTAATTCACCCCTCCACTTT. This translates into CASSQAVQWAGNSPLHF.

The genes are TRBV9 and TRBJ2-7; a possible D gene is TRBD1 (6 bases). The length of the CDR3 is 15 residues. The germline V gene encodes CDR1 SGDLS and CDR2 YYNGEE. With 0 bases removed from V and 3 bases from J, the gap between germline ends came to 13 bases. CDR3 DNA: TGTGCCAGCAGCGTAGCTACAGGGCCCGTCTACGAGCAGTACTTC. Translating it yields CASSVATGPVYEQYF. Supplemented by reference TRBV9 and TRBJ2-7, the full variable domain reads DSGVTQTPKHLITATGQRVTLRCSPRSGDLSVYWYQQSLDQGLQFLIQYYNGEERAKGNILERFSAQQFPDLHSELNLSSLELGDSALYFCASSVATGPVYEQYFGPGTRLTVT.

The chain is built from TRBV9 and TRBJ1-4; 10 positions match TRBD1. The CDR3 runs to 15 residues. The V segment lost 6 bases and the J segment 6 bases; nucleotides outside the gene matches: 8. Germline V CDR1 and CDR2: SGDLS, YYNGEE. The CDR3 reads CASTKSGTGDEKLFF. DNA for the CDR3: TGTGCCAGCACCAAATCCGGGACAGGGGATGAAAAACTGTTTTTT.

V is TRBV6-1 and J is TRBJ1-2; D might be TRBD1 (6 bases). CDR1 is MNHNS and CDR2 is SASEGT in the germline V gene. The CDR3 contains 15 residues. V gave up 0 bases and J gave up 4 bases, with 12 bases separating them. The DNA of the CDR3 is TGTGCCAGCAGTGAAGCTCCGACAGGTTTCTATGGCTACACCTTC. Protein: CASSEAPTGFYGYTF.

In this sample, this clone turned up many times. This rearrangement joins TRBV5-1 to TRBJ1-2, with 9 bases aligning to TRBD1. The junction had 13 bases not matched to a gene; V was cut back by 4 bases and J by 3 bases. The CDR3 contains 17 residues. The germline V gene encodes CDR1 SGHRS and CDR2 YFSETQ. Written as DNA, the CDR3 is TGCGCCAGCAGCAACCTAAGGACAGGGGTCCTTGACTATGGCTACACCTTC. Translated, it gives CASSNLRTGVLDYGYTF.

The J gene is TRBJ2-7, the V gene TRBV7-3, with 10 nucleotides matching TRBD2. CDR3 length: 15 amino acids. The germline V gene has CDR1 SGHTA and CDR2 FQGTGA. J gave up 4 bases and V 0 bases, and 3 bases lay outside the gene matches. CDR3 region: CASSLTAGGQYEQYF. CDR3 sequence (DNA): TGTGCCAGCAGCTTAACAGCGGGGGGGCAATACGAGCAGTACTTC.

This clone was seen a handful of times. This chain connects TRBV5-6 to TRBJ1-1; 8 bases map to TRBD1. Germline assignment: CDR1 SGHDT and CDR2 YYEEEE. The CDR3 has 12 residues. V gave up 4 bases and J gave up 7 bases; unmatched junction bases: 3. CDR3 residues: CASSAGTGEAFF. The CDR3 coding sequence is TGTGCCAGCAGCGCCGGGACAGGTGAAGCTTTCTTT.

The chain joins TRBV29-1 to TRBJ2-7, with D perhaps matching TRBD2 (6 bases). Looked up from germline, CDR1 is SQVTM and CDR2 is ANQGSEA. Trimming cost V 3 bases and J 3 bases, with 12 bases left between them. The CDR3 has 13 amino acids. The CDR3 protein is CSVEEGLDYEQYF. CDR3 coding DNA: TGCAGCGTTGAGGAGGGGCTTGACTACGAGCAGTACTTC.